A few counts support the clone carrying this TCR beta chain. Its antigen is undetermined. CDR1 is SGHAT, CDR2 FQDESV, per germline (reference sequence). The V gene lost 5 bases and the J gene lost 8 bases, with 18 bases spanning the gap. The CDR3 consists of 15 residues. This sample is drawn from a study of blood T cells in healthy people across ages. With a J-beta primer mix and a sample-barcoded 5' primer, a second PCR ran about 6 to 11 cycles. TCRdb reprocessed the 5' RACE reads via MiXCR and lists one record per CDR3 protein. The sample holds about a million distinct CDR3 sequences, roughly 51% seen once. Peripheral blood samples of 9 to 10 milliliters were drawn from each donor. PBMCs were isolated at a quantity of at least 7 million per sample. Whole-study results and caveats: CMV status of donors was not determined, possibly confounding expanded clonotype changes.

The receptor was derived from a woman aged 60-75 years in good health. This chain uses TRBV11-1 with TRBJ1-4; D gene uncertain. The sequenced sample consisted of blood. The CDR3 is CASSERNNFEEKLFF. The CDR3 nucleotides are TGTGCCAGCAGCGAACGCAACAACTTCGAGGAAAAACTGTTTTTT.